Listed below are T cell receptor beta chains from one sample, sequenced in a study of blood T cells in healthy people across ages. Each CDR3 protein is one row after TCRdb ran MiXCR on the 5' RACE reads. The sample lists 550,000 to 700,000 distinct CDR3 sequences; 25% to 30% were seen once. The sequenced sample consisted of blood. The receptors stem from a woman between 70 and 85 years old in good health. CDR3s leave out the opening cysteine and the closing phenylalanine or tryptophan.

>TRBV9
ASSVEPTARDSGNTIY
>TRBV29-1
SVYRVGTEAF
>TRBV28
ASSLGPWTGGSGYT
>TRBV7-2
ASSLVSRTITGELF
>TRBV25-1
ASRRDLSVSPLH
>TRBV2
ASSDGRRQETQY
>TRBV2
ASSEVLTGYGYT
>TRBV9
ASSQGQGAYEQF
>TRBV10-3
AISPSTSGEETQY
>TRBV29-1
SVLGDTQY
>TRBV5-6
ASSYLGGRQDKDGYT
>TRBV20-1
SARDRGYETQY
>TRBV12-3/TRBV12-4
ASSLHRQETQY
>TRBV4-2
ASSQDPSSIGNQPQH
>TRBV9
ASSPRRQLMNTEAF
>TRBV7-2
ASSYRTGSTGELF
>TRBV9
ASSVGAILQETQY
>TRBV12-3/TRBV12-4
ASSLNWGQGELF
>TRBV7-8
ASSLDKDGVRNIQY